Included here is one T cell receptor (beta chain) sequence, with context. Per the germline V gene, CDR1 is KGHSH and CDR2 is LQKENI. This CDR3 contains 15 residues. V lost 7 bases and J lost 0, with 13 bases in between. These data originate in a study of T cell responses to AZD1222 COVID-19 vaccine. The protocol was immunoSEQ multiplex PCR, while the TCRdb copy is restricted to in-frame clones and leaves out a portion. Of around 100,000 clones listed, around nine tenths are singletons. The chain joins TRBV18 to TRBJ1-3; D is ambiguous. This clonotype originated in an adult in good health. The sequencing here drew on peripheral blood, taken on day 0 of AZD1222 vaccination. The CDR3 bases are TGTGCCAGCTTCCCGACGGAGAGCTCTGGAAACACCATATATTTT. Its translation: CASFPTESSGNTIYF. Complete variable domain (other parts from reference TRBV18 and TRBJ1-3): NAGVMQNPRHLVRRRGQEARLRCSPMKGHSHVYWYRQLPEEGLKFMVYLQKENIIDESGMPKERFSAEFPKEGPSILRIQQVVRGDSAAYFCASFPTESSGNTIYFGEGSWLTVV.